This is a list of T cell receptor beta chains from one sample in a study of blood T cell repertoires in COVID-19. Some clones are missing from TCRdb's copy, which holds only in-frame ones; the method was immunoSEQ multiplex PCR. The sample includes about 190,000 clones, 70% to 90% seen only once; the top ten take approximately 5.6%. The sample was peripheral blood. These receptors all stem from a woman between 35 and 50 years old who had recovered from COVID-19. Both conserved end residues are trimmed from each CDR3.

CDR3: ASSPPGLAAYEQY; length: 13; J: TRBJ2-7; V: TRBV18
CDR3: ATSDLPGQGYNEQF; length: 14; J: TRBJ2-1; V: TRBV24-1
CDR3: ASSQDRVGGYT; length: 11; J: TRBJ1-2; V: TRBV3-1/TRBV3-2
CDR3: ASSYSGGHQPQH; length: 12; J: TRBJ1-5; V: TRBV6-2/TRBV6-3
CDR3: ASSQRQGYQAF; length: 11; J: TRBJ1-1; V: TRBV6-2/TRBV6-3
CDR3: ASTPPGQGILSYGYT; length: 15; J: TRBJ1-2; V: TRBV19
CDR3: ASSAGGPNEKLF; length: 12; J: TRBJ1-4; V: TRBV5-1
CDR3: ASSDRAGFRGYT; length: 12; J: TRBJ1-2; V: TRBV6-4
CDR3: ASSYGQGPSGYT; length: 12; J: TRBJ1-2; V: TRBV28
CDR3: AISAGTGRVGGHGSPLH; length: 17; J: TRBJ1-6; V: TRBV10-3
CDR3: ASTSDLRGGQGDTGELF; length: 17; J: TRBJ2-2; V: TRBV28
CDR3: ASSEAGGPPRGTQY; length: 14; J: TRBJ2-3; V: TRBV2
CDR3: ASRGTVYEQY; length: 10; J: TRBJ2-7; V: TRBV18
CDR3: ASSQDREGGDSPLH; length: 14; J: TRBJ1-6; V: TRBV4-2
CDR3: ASSSSDSFTYNSPLH; length: 15; J: TRBJ1-6; V: TRBV28
CDR3: ATRNQGDTGELF; length: 12; J: TRBJ2-2; V: TRBV24-1
CDR3: ASSLVGNQPQH; length: 11; J: TRBJ1-5; V: TRBV7-9
CDR3: ASSEFLIQY; length: 9; J: TRBJ2-4; V: TRBV6-1
CDR3: ASSSGTGRVTEAF; length: 13; J: TRBJ1-1; V: TRBV18
CDR3: SASPGNSGKYEQY; length: 13; J: TRBJ2-7; V: TRBV20-1
CDR3: ASSSGQGGYGYT; length: 12; J: TRBJ1-2; V: TRBV28
CDR3: ASSLIVGRGNTEAF; length: 14; J: TRBJ1-1; V: TRBV28
CDR3: ASSPWDRGDTIY; length: 12; J: TRBJ1-3; V: TRBV7-8
CDR3: ASSFEGLSNQPQH; length: 13; J: TRBJ1-5; V: TRBV7-2
CDR3: ASSLTSGRNTGELF; length: 14; J: TRBJ2-2; V: TRBV3-1/TRBV3-2
CDR3: ASSFRTGEHYGYT; length: 13; J: TRBJ1-2; V: TRBV28
CDR3: ASSVGTGLPGELF; length: 13; J: TRBJ2-2; V: TRBV9
CDR3: ASSLQGKGNNSPLH; length: 14; J: TRBJ1-6; V: TRBV5-1
CDR3: ASRDPSGTIYSEQY; length: 14; J: TRBJ2-7; V: TRBV28
CDR3: ASSQSSGFSGETQY; length: 14; J: TRBJ2-5; V: TRBV4-3
CDR3: ASRKQADHLISYT; length: 13; J: TRBJ1-2; V: TRBV6-5
CDR3: ASSIAGNQPQH; length: 11; J: TRBJ1-5; V: TRBV19
CDR3: ASGTQVSDYGYT; length: 12; J: TRBJ1-2; V: TRBV7-8
CDR3: ASSLGNSDGYGYT; length: 13; J: TRBJ1-2; V: TRBV5-1
CDR3: ASSAWDREQPQH; length: 12; J: TRBJ1-5; V: TRBV2
CDR3: ASSLALTDTQY; length: 11; J: TRBJ2-3; V: TRBV4-1
CDR3: AWRPNRGGRRSETQY; length: 15; J: TRBJ2-5; V: TRBV30
CDR3: ATGQGASGNTIY; length: 12; J: TRBJ1-3; V: TRBV5-6
CDR3: ASSRTPLGAPEDYT; length: 14; J: TRBJ1-2; V: TRBV5-4
CDR3: ASSYGGSSGETQY; length: 13; J: TRBJ2-5; V: TRBV6-2/TRBV6-3
CDR3: ASSTLQRTYEQY; length: 12; J: TRBJ2-7; V: TRBV19
CDR3: ASSQGESIQGTPLH; length: 14; J: TRBJ1-6; V: TRBV3-1/TRBV3-2
CDR3: ASSLDGQSGANVLT; length: 14; J: TRBJ2-6; V: TRBV5-1
CDR3: ASANTNNSPLH; length: 11; J: TRBJ1-6; V: TRBV7-2
CDR3: ASSVDPVVNTIY; length: 12; J: TRBJ1-3; V: TRBV9
CDR3: ASTPAALDRGYGLTEAF; length: 17; J: TRBJ1-1; V: TRBV19
CDR3: ASSSQTGGIGELF; length: 13; J: TRBJ2-2; V: TRBV18
CDR3: ASTPEYNEQF; length: 10; J: TRBJ2-1; V: TRBV6-5
CDR3: ASSLSGSSHTQY; length: 12; J: TRBJ2-3; V: TRBV7-3
CDR3: ASSLGGLETGELF; length: 13; J: TRBJ2-2; V: TRBV5-5
CDR3: SVVAGPLGELF; length: 11; J: TRBJ2-2; V: TRBV29-1
CDR3: ASSPGQGAYEQY; length: 12; J: TRBJ2-7; V: TRBV4-3
CDR3: ASNPRADTDTQY; length: 12; J: TRBJ2-3; V: TRBV19
CDR3: ASGLGASGDLDTQY; length: 14; J: TRBJ2-3; V: TRBV12-5
CDR3: ASRSPQGTGELF; length: 12; J: TRBJ2-2; V: TRBV28
CDR3: ASSIREDGYEQY; length: 12; J: TRBJ2-7; V: TRBV19
CDR3: ASSEYPGSGTNTGELF; length: 16; J: TRBJ2-2; V: TRBV25-1
CDR3: ASTRQGNEKLF; length: 11; J: TRBJ1-4; V: TRBV27
CDR3: ASSLGRAVDEQF; length: 12; J: TRBJ2-1; V: TRBV19
CDR3: ASSYSEMNTEAF; length: 12; J: TRBJ1-1; V: TRBV6-6